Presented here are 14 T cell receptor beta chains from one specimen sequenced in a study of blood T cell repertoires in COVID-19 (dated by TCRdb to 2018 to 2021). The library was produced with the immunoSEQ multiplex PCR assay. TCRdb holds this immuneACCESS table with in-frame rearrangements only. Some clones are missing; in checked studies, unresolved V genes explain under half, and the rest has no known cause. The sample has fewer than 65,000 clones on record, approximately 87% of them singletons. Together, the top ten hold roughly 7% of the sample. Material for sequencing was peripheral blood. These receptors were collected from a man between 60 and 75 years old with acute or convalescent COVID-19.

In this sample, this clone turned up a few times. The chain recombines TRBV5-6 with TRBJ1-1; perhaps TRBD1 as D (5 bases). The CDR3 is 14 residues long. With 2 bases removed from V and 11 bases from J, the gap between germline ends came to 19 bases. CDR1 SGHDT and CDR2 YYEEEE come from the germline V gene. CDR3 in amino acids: CASSLGGGLGVAFF. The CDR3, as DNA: TGTGCCAGCAGCTTAGGTGGGGGACTAGGCGTCGCTTTCTTT.

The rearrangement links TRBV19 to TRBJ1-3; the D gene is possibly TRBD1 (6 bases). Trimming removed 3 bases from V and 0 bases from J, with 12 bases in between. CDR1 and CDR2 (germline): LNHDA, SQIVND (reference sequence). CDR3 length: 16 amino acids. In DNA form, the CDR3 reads TGTGCCAGTAGTATGCCGGACAGTCACTCTGGAAACACCATATATTTT. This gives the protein CASSMPDSHSGNTIYF.

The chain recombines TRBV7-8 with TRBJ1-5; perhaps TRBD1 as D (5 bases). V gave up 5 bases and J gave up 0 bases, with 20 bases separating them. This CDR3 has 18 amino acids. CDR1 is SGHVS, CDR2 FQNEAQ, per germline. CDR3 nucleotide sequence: TGTGCCAGCAGCGACCATGTTTGGGGCGGATATAGCAATCAGCCCCAGCATTTT. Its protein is CASSDHVWGGYSNQPQHF. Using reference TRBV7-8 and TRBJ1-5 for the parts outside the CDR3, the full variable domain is GAGVSQSPRYKVAKRGQDVALRCDPISGHVSLFWYQQALGQGPEFLTYFQNEAQLDKSGLPSDRFFAERPEGSVSTLKIQRTQQEDSAVYLCASSDHVWGGYSNQPQHFGDGTRLSIL.

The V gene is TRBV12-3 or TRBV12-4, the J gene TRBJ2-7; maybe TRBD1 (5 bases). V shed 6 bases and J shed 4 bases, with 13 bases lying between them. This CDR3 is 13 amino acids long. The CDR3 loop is CASSSDSHYEQYF. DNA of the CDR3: TGTGCCAGCAGCTCCGACAGTCATTACGAGCAGTACTTC.

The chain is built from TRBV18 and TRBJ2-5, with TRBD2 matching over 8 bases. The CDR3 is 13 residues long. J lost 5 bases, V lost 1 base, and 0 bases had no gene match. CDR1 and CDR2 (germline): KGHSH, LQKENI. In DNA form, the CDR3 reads TGTGCCAGCTCACCACGCGGGGGGGAGACCCAGTACTTC. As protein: CASSPRGGETQYF.

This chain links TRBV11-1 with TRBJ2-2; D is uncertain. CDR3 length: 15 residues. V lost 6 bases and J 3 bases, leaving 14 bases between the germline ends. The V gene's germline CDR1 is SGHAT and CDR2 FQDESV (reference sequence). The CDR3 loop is CASSSLADHTGELFF. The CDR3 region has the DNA TGTGCCAGCAGTTCTCTCGCGGATCACACCGGGGAGCTGTTTTTT.

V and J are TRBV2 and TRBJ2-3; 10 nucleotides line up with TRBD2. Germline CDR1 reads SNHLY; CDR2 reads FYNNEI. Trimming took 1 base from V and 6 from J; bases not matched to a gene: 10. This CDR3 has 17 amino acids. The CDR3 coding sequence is TGTGCCAGCAGTGAAGAGATACTAGCGGGGAGGCAGGATACGCAGTATTTT. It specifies CASSEEILAGRQDTQYF.

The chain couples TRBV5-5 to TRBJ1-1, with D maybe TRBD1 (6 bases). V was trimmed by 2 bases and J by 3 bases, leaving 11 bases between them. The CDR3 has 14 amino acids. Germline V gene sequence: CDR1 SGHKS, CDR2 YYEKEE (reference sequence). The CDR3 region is CASSFATGHTEAFF. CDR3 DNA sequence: TGTGCCAGCAGCTTCGCAACAGGGCACACTGAAGCTTTCTTT.

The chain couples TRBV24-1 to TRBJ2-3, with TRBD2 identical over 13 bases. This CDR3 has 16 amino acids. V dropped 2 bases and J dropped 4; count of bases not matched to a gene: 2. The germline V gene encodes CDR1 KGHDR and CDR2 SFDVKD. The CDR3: CATSDSGTSGADTQYF. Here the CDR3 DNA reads TGTGCCACCAGTGATTCCGGGACTAGCGGGGCAGATACGCAGTATTTT.

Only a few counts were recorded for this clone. CDR3 sequence reads: CASSRTGFVDEQFF. The CDR3 DNA reads as TGTGCCAGTAGCCGGACGGGATTTGTGGATGAGCAGTTCTTC. The genes are TRBV19 and TRBJ2-1; weak D call: TRBD2 (5 bases). This CDR3 is 14 amino acids long. Trimming stripped 6 bases from V and 8 bases from J, with 17 bases between. In germline, CDR1 is LNHDA, CDR2 SQIVND (reference sequence).

The CDR3 spells CASSYNRGYQETQYF. As DNA, the CDR3 is TGTGCCAGCAGCTACAACAGGGGGTACCAAGAGACCCAGTACTTC. The rearrangement uses TRBV5-6 and TRBJ2-5; 8 bases agree with TRBD1. The V and J ends lost 3 bases and 0 bases, in that order; junction bases with no gene match: 4. The CDR3 consists of 15 residues. Germline V gene sequence: CDR1 SGHDT, CDR2 YYEEEE. Using reference TRBV5-6 and TRBJ2-5 for the parts outside the CDR3, the full variable domain is DAGVTQSPTHLIKTRGQQVTLRCSPKSGHDTVSWYQQALGQGPQFIFQYYEEEERQRGNFPDRFSGHQFPNYSSELNVNALLLGDSALYLCASSYNRGYQETQYFGPGTRLLVL.

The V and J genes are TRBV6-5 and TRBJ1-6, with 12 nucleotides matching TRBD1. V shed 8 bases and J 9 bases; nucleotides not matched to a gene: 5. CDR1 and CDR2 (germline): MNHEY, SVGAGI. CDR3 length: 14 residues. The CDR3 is CASGRDRGLSPLHF. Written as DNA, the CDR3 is TGTGCCAGCGGCCGGGACAGGGGGCTTTCACCCCTCCACTTT.

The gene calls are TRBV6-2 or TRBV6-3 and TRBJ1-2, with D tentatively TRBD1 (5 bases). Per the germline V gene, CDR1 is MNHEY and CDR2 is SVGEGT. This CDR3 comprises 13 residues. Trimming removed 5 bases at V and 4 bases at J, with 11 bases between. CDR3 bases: TGTGCCAGCAGTGGTCAGGGTACCTATGGCTACACCTTC. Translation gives CASSGQGTYGYTF.

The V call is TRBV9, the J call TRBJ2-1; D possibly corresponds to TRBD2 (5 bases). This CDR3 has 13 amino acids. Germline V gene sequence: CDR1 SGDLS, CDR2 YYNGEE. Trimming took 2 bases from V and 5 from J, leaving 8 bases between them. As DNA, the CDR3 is TGTGCCAGCAGCGTTCCGGGGAACAATGAGCAGTTCTTC. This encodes CASSVPGNNEQFF.